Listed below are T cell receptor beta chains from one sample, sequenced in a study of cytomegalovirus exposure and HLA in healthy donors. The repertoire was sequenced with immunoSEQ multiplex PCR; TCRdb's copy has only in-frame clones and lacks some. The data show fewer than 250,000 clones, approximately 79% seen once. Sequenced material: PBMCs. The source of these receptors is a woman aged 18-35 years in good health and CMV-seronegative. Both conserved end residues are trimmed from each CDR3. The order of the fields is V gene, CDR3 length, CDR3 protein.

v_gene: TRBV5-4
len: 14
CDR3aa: ASSSGLAGPPETQY

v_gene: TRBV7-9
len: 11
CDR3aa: ASLGGGSYEQY

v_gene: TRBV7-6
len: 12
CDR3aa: ASSLGQGTTEAF

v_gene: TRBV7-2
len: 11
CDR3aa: ASSLEKGPRQF

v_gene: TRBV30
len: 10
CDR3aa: AGLFRAPEAF

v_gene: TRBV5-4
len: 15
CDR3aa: ASSLAADRSTNEKLF

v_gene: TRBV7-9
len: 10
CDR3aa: SSSLAAQPQH

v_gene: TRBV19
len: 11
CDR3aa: ASTPGTSYEQY

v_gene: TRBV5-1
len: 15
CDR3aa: ASSLGLAGGSFSDQY

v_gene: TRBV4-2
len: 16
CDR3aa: ASSQGLAGGRSYNEQF

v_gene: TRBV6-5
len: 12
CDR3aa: ASSLGLAAYEQY

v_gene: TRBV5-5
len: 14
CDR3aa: ASSFGLAGGKETQY

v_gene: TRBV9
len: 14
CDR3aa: ASSVDLAGGGNEQF

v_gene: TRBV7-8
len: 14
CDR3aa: ASSDRGGPQQETQY

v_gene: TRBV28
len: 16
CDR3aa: ASSSRTLTSGGLQTQY

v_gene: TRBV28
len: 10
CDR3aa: ASSPPGGTKF

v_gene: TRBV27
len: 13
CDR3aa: ASSLDGRAYNEQF

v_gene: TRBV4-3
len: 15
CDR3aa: ASSQEGAGSSYNEQF

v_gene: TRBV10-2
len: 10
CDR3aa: ASSDGGYGYT

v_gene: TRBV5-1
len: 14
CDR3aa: ASSPKTGGRSTEAF

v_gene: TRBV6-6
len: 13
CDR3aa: ASSYVRAEDQPQH

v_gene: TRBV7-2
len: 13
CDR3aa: ASSLLVGAKTEAF

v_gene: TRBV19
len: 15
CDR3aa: ASSTNRDRGVTGELF

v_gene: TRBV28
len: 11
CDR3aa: ASSAGTEETQY

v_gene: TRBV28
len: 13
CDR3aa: ASISIGAGANVLT

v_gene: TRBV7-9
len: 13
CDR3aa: ASSPGQGVKNIQY

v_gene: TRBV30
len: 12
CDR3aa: AWSVRGSNQPQH

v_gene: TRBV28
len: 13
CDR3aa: ASSFLTGGIETQY

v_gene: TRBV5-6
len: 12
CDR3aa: ASSLVTQGHGYT

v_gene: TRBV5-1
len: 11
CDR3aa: ASSLGGLTEAF

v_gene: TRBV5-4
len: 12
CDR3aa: ASSPDRPTDTQY

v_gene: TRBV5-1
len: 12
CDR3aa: ASSLPGKDTEAF

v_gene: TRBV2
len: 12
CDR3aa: ASSEGSGTYEQY

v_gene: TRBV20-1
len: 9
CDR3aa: SARPGETQY

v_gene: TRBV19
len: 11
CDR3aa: ASKAKGENTIY

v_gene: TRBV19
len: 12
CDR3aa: ASSIDGISQPQH

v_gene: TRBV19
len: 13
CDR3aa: ASSDRAGPNYGYT

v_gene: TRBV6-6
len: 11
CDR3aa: ASSDRGNEKLF

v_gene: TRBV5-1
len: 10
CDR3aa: ASSPGEGGYT